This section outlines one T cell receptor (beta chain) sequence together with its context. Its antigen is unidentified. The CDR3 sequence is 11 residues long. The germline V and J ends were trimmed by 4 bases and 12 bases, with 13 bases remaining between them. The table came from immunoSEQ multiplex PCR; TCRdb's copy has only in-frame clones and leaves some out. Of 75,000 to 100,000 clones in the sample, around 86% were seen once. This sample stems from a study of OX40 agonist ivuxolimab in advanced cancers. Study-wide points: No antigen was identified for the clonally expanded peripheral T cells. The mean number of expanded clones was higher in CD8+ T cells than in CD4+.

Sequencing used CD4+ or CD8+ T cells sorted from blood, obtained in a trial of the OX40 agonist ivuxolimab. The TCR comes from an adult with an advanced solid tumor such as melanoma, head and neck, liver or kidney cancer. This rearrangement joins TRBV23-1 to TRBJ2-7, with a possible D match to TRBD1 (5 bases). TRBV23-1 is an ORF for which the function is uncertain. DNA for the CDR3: TGCGCCAGCAGTCTCTGGGGCGTCCGGTACTTC. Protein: CASSLWGVRYF.